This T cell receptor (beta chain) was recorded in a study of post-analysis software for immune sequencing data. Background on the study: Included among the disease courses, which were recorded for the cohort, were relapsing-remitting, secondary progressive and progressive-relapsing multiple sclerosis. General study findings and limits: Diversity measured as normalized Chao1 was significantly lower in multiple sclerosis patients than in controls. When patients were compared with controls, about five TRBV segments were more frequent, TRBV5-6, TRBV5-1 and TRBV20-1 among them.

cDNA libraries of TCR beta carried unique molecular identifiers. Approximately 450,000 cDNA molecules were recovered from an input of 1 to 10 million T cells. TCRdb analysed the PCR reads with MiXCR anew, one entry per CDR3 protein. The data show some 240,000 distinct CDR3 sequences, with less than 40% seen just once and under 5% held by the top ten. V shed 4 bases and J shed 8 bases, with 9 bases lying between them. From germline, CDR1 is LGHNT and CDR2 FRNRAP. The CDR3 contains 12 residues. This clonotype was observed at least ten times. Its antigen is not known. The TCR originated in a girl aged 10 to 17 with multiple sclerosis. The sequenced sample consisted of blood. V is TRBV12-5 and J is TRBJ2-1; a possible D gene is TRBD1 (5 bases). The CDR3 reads CASGYGAYEQFF. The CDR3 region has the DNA TGTGCTAGTGGTTATGGGGCGTATGAGCAGTTCTTC.